These 30 T cell receptor beta chains were all obtained from the same sample, sequenced in a study of OX40 agonist ivuxolimab in advanced cancers. Clones were read by immunoSEQ multiplex PCR, and TCRdb kept only the in-frame ones, dropping some. The data hold about 48,000 clones, with approximately 79% observed a single time. The material sequenced was CD4+ or CD8+ T cells sorted from blood, taken in a trial of the OX40 agonist ivuxolimab. The receptors here all came from an adult with an advanced solid tumor such as melanoma, head and neck, liver or kidney cancer.

The V and J genes are TRBV7-9 and TRBJ1-4; D unclear. The CDR3 covers 13 residues. The germline V gene encodes CDR1 SEHNR and CDR2 FQNEAQ (reference sequence). V dropped 5 bases and J dropped 6 bases, with 10 bases sitting between them. CDR3 loop: CASSPHADEKLFF. CDR3 sequence (DNA): TGTGCCAGCAGCCCACACGCAGATGAAAAACTGTTTTTT.

This clone has more than one count but fewer than ten. The chain has TRBV21-1 and TRBJ1-5; no check of the table's D call, TRBD1, against the DNA was made. TRBV21-1 is an annotated pseudogene. The CDR3 runs 15 residues. CDR3 sequence (DNA): TGTGCCAGCAGCCCCCAAGAACAGAAGAATCAGCCCCAGCATTTT. It yields the protein CASSPQEQKNQPQHF.

The chain combines TRBV7-2 with TRBJ2-1, with 14 bases lining up with TRBD2. V gave up 2 bases and J gave up 7 bases; unmatched junction bases: 10. Germline V CDR1 and CDR2: SGHTA, FQGNSA. The CDR3 has 18 amino acids. The CDR3 reads CASSLRRLAGGLVNEQFF. CDR3 nucleotide sequence: TGTGCCAGCAGCTTAAGGAGACTAGCGGGGGGGCTAGTAAATGAGCAGTTCTTC.

This chain uses TRBV2 with TRBJ2-4; no definite D call. The CDR3 totals 15 residues. Trimming left V 6 bases short and J 0 bases short, with 12 bases between. Germline V gene sequence: CDR1 SNHLY, CDR2 FYNNEI. CDR3 residues: CASSFTELAKNIQYF. The CDR3 DNA is TGTGCCAGCAGCTTTACAGAACTAGCCAAAAACATTCAGTACTTC.

This clone has only one observation. The J gene is TRBJ2-3, the V gene TRBV5-4; 8 positions agree with TRBD2. With 4 bases clipped from V and 6 bases from J, the junction kept 7 bases outside the gene matches. The CDR3 has 14 residues. The germline V gene has CDR1 SGHNT and CDR2 YYREEE (reference sequence). CDR3 nucleotides: TGTGCCAGCAGCCCGGGGGGGGCGCAGGATACGCAGTATTTT. This codes for CASSPGGAQDTQYF.

The genes are TRBV11-2 and TRBJ1-5; no firm D call. The germline CDR1 and CDR2 sequences are SGHAT and FQNNGV. V gave up 5 bases and J gave up 5 bases, with 13 bases separating them. The CDR3 totals 14 residues. DNA of the CDR3: TGTGCCAGCAGCCCGACCGGTGGGGATCAGCCCCAGCATTTT. Encoded protein: CASSPTGGDQPQHF.

The V call is TRBV28, the J call TRBJ1-2, with 7 bases that match TRBD1. This CDR3 is built from 13 residues. The V and J ends lost 7 bases and 4 bases, in that order; junction bases with no gene match: 6. Germline lookup yields CDR1 MDHEN and CDR2 SYDVKM. The CDR3 sequence: CASTSGQTYGYTF. CDR3 DNA sequence: TGTGCCAGCACCTCGGGACAGACCTATGGCTACACCTTC.

The chain is built from TRBV11-3 and TRBJ2-1; 13 bases match TRBD2. The CDR3 runs 17 residues. Germline V CDR1 and CDR2: SGHNT, YENEEA. The junction had 5 bases not matched to a gene; V was cut back by 0 bases and J by 6 bases. The DNA of the CDR3 is TGTGCCAGCAGCTTAGACGGGACTAGCGGGGCTTCCAATGAGCAGTTCTTC. This gives the protein CASSLDGTSGASNEQFF.

The chain uses TRBV2 and TRBJ1-1; D is perhaps TRBD1 (5 bases). The CDR3 consists of 15 residues. With 7 bases removed from V and 11 bases from J, the gap between germline ends came to 26 bases. The germline CDR1 and CDR2 sequences are SNHLY and FYNNEI. The chain's CDR3 is CASIQPGNQEKGAFF. The CDR3 DNA is TGTGCCAGCATACAACCAGGGAATCAGGAGAAGGGCGCTTTCTTT.

This chain uses TRBV5-6 with TRBJ2-3; maybe TRBD1 (6 bases). Germline values: CDR1 SGHDT, CDR2 YYEEEE. This CDR3 contains 17 residues. Trimming stripped 2 bases from V and 0 bases from J, with 16 bases between. The CDR3 loop is CASSFYRVGISTDTQYF. CDR3 DNA: TGTGCCAGCAGCTTCTACAGGGTGGGGATTAGCACAGATACGCAGTATTTT.

The J gene is TRBJ2-2, the V gene TRBV5-4; D remains ambiguous. The V gene lost 4 bases and the J gene lost 0 bases, with 10 bases spanning the gap. The CDR3 runs 15 residues. Germline V gene data show CDR1 as SGHNT and CDR2 as YYREEE (reference sequence). The CDR3 spells CASSMLTPNTGELFF. The CDR3 DNA is TGTGCCAGCAGCATGTTGACACCGAACACCGGGGAGCTGTTTTTT.

The J gene is TRBJ1-4, the V gene TRBV30; tentative D call: TRBD1 (5 bases). The CDR3 is made up of 11 amino acids. Germline CDR1 is GTSNPN and CDR2 is SVGIG (reference sequence). V was pared by 5 bases and J by 8 bases, with 9 bases between. This CDR3 reads CAWGDEEKLFF. In DNA, the CDR3 is TGTGCCTGGGGGGACGAAGAAAAACTGTTTTTT. The whole variable domain, remainder taken from reference TRBV30 and TRBJ1-4, is SQTIHQWPATLVQPVGSPLSLECTVEGTSNPNLYWYRQAAGRGLQLLFYSVGIGQISSEVPQNLSASRPQDRQFILSSKKLLLSDSGFYLCAWGDEEKLFFGSGTQLSVL.

A few counts support this clone. The chain recombines TRBV5-6 with TRBJ2-7; D is uncertain. This CDR3 is built from 13 residues. Germline V gene data show CDR1 as SGHDT and CDR2 as YYEEEE. Trimming removed 1 base from V and 1 base from J, with 6 bases in between. The CDR3 loop is CASSLLSSYEQYF. CDR3 nucleotide sequence: TGTGCCAGCAGCTTGTTGTCTTCCTACGAGCAGTACTTC.

The chain recombines TRBV18 with TRBJ2-7, with TRBD2 identical over 8 bases. The CDR3 has 16 amino acids. J gave up 1 base and V 6 bases, and 11 bases lay outside the gene matches. From germline, CDR1 is KGHSH and CDR2 LQKENI. The CDR3 loop reads CASSPGVSGVSYEQYF. CDR3 coding DNA: TGTGCCAGCTCCCCCGGGGTTAGCGGGGTTTCCTACGAGCAGTACTTC.

This chain uses TRBV11-2 with TRBJ1-5, with 7 bases identical to TRBD1. The CDR3 runs to 15 residues. CDR1 and CDR2 (germline): SGHAT, FQNNGV. J was trimmed by 0 bases and V by 5 bases; bases with no gene match: 4. CDR3 sequence (DNA): TGTGCCAGCAGCCTGGACAGGTATAGCAATCAGCCCCAGCATTTT. Amino acid sequence: CASSLDRYSNQPQHF. The full variable domain, with the rest looked up from reference TRBV11-2 and TRBJ1-5, is EAGVAQSPRYKIIEKRQSVAFWCNPISGHATLYWYQQILGQGPKLLIQFQNNGVVDDSQLPKDRFSAERLKGVDSTLKIQPAKLEDSAVYLCASSLDRYSNQPQHFGDGTRLSIL.

The chain links TRBV13 to TRBJ2-1; D possibly corresponds to TRBD2 (6 bases). V gave up 5 bases and J gave up 4 bases, with 15 bases separating them. The CDR3 has 15 residues. Germline loops: CDR1 PRHDT, CDR2 FYEKMQ (reference sequence). This CDR3 reads CASSRILAEYNEQFF. For the CDR3, the DNA is TGTGCCAGCAGCCGAATCTTAGCGGAATACAATGAGCAGTTCTTC.

V and J are TRBV19 and TRBJ1-6, with D unclear. Trimming pared 2 bases from V and 8 bases from J, leaving 10 bases between. Germline assignment: CDR1 LNHDA and CDR2 SQIVND (reference sequence). This CDR3 comprises 14 residues. The CDR3 DNA reads as TGTGCCAGTAGTATATCGGGAGAGGATTCACCCCTCCACTTT. It encodes CASSISGEDSPLHF.

V and J are TRBV7-9 and TRBJ2-2; D is unresolved. This CDR3 region has 16 residues. Germline CDR1 and CDR2: SEHNR and FQNEAQ (reference sequence). The germline V and J ends were trimmed by 0 bases and 3 bases, with 11 bases remaining between them. The CDR3 DNA follows: TGTGCCAGCAGCTTAGCGAGGCAGGTTTACACCGGGGAGCTGTTTTTT. Encoded protein: CASSLARQVYTGELFF. The full variable domain, completed using reference TRBV7-9 and TRBJ2-2, is DTGVSQNPRHKITKRGQNVTFRCDPISEHNRLYWYRQTLGQGPEFLTYFQNEAQLEKSRLLSDRFSAERPKGSFSTLEIQRTEQGDSAMYLCASSLARQVYTGELFFGEGSRLTVL.

In DNA form, the CDR3 reads TGTGCCAGCAGCTTTGGGGGGGAGAGCTATGGCTACACCTTC. It is translated as CASSFGGESYGYTF. The chain combines TRBV7-2 with TRBJ1-2, with D possibly matching TRBD1 (5 bases). Germline V gene lookup returns CDR1 SGHTA and CDR2 FQGNSA. Trimming took off 3 bases at V and 4 bases at J, with 12 bases between the two ends. This CDR3 contains 14 residues.

The gene calls are TRBV5-8 and TRBJ1-2; 8 nucleotides agree with TRBD1. The junction had 5 bases not matched to a gene; V was cut back by 3 bases and J by 7 bases. CDR3 length: 13 amino acids. The germline CDR1 and CDR2 sequences are SGHTS and YDEGEE. CDR3 sequence (DNA): TGTGCCAGCAGCTACGACAGGGGCAGTGGCTACACCTTC. This encodes CASSYDRGSGYTF.

The gene calls are TRBV4-3 and TRBJ1-4; tentative D call: TRBD1 (5 bases). V gave up 2 bases and J gave up 5 bases, with 12 bases separating them. CDR3 length: 15 residues. The V gene's germline CDR1 is LGHNA and CDR2 YSLEER. The CDR3 sequence is CASSQFYRQNEKLFF. In nucleotides, the CDR3 is TGCGCCAGCAGCCAATTTTATCGACAGAATGAAAAACTGTTTTTT.

The CDR3 region is CASSLESRRGYTF. DNA of the CDR3: TGTGCCAGCAGCTTAGAATCCAGGCGAGGCTACACCTTC. The chain uses TRBV7-2 and TRBJ1-2; D is unclear. CDR3 length equals 13 residues. Trimming stripped 1 base from V and 8 bases from J, with 11 bases between. Germline lookup yields CDR1 SGHTA and CDR2 FQGNSA. The variable domain in full, completed from reference TRBV7-2 and TRBJ1-2, reads GAGVSQSPSNKVTEKGKDVELRCDPISGHTALYWYRQSLGQGLEFLIYFQGNSAPDKSGLPSDRFSAERTGGSVSTLTIQRTQQEDSAVYLCASSLESRRGYTFGSGTRLTVV.

The CDR3 loop reads CASSDNTGNEQFF. CDR3 DNA sequence: TGTGCCAGCAGCGACAATACAGGGAATGAGCAGTTCTTC. The chain carries TRBV9 and TRBJ2-1, with D perhaps matching TRBD1 (6 bases). The germline V gene encodes CDR1 SGDLS and CDR2 YYNGEE. The CDR3 length is 13 residues. V was pared by 3 bases and J by 7 bases, with 11 bases between. The whole variable domain, filled in from reference TRBV9 and TRBJ2-1, reads DSGVTQTPKHLITATGQRVTLRCSPRSGDLSVYWYQQSLDQGLQFLIQYYNGEERAKGNILERFSAQQFPDLHSELNLSSLELGDSALYFCASSDNTGNEQFFGPGTRLTVL.

Worth noting for this clone: Additional DNA sequences in this sample encode the identical CDR3. The rearrangement uses TRBV19 and TRBJ2-2; either TRBD1 or TRBD2 may fit D (5 bases each). V gave up 3 bases and J gave up 0 bases, with 11 bases separating them. Germline V gene sequence: CDR1 LNHDA, CDR2 SQIVND (reference sequence). The CDR3 consists of 16 residues. CDR3 in DNA: TGTGCCAGTAGTATTTTAGGGACCTCGAACACCGGGGAGCTGTTTTTT. Amino acids: CASSILGTSNTGELFF.

V usage is TRBV6-6 and J usage is TRBJ2-1, with D unclear. Germline V gene data show CDR1 as MNHNY and CDR2 as SVGAGI (reference sequence). This CDR3 is 12 amino acids long. Trimming took off 4 bases at V and 6 bases at J, with 7 bases between the two ends. CDR3 residues: CASSFSGNEQFF. The CDR3 nucleotides are TGTGCCAGCAGTTTCTCTGGCAATGAGCAGTTCTTC.

This sequence joins TRBV29-1 and TRBJ1-2, with 7 bases that match TRBD1. CDR1 is SQVTM and CDR2 is ANQGSEA in the germline V gene. V lost 1 base and J lost 8; bases outside the gene matches: 4. The CDR3 is 12 residues long. CDR3 protein: CSVEGQGKGYTF. The DNA for the CDR3 is TGCAGCGTTGAAGGACAGGGAAAAGGCTACACCTTC.

The CDR3 nucleotides are TGTGCCAGCAGCTCCGGAACTTTTGGCAATCAGCCCCAGCATTTT. Encoded protein: CASSSGTFGNQPQHF. The rearrangement joins TRBV7-9 to TRBJ1-5, with unresolved D. Trimming took 4 bases from V and 2 from J, leaving 12 bases between them. CDR3 length equals 15 residues. Per the germline V gene, CDR1 is SEHNR and CDR2 is FQNEAQ (reference sequence). Variable domain in full (rest from reference TRBV7-9 and TRBJ1-5): DTGVSQNPRHKITKRGQNVTFRCDPISEHNRLYWYRQTLGQGPEFLTYFQNEAQLEKSRLLSDRFSAERPKGSFSTLEIQRTEQGDSAMYLCASSSGTFGNQPQHFGDGTRLSIL.

This clone was observed a handful of times. This rearrangement joins TRBV5-1 to TRBJ2-1; D is unclear. V lost 3 bases to trimming and J lost 0 bases, with 13 bases between them. The V gene's germline CDR1 is SGHRS and CDR2 YFSETQ. This CDR3 has 16 amino acids. Written as DNA, the CDR3 is TGCGCCAGCAGCTACTGGACCGATTCCTCCTACAATGAGCAGTTCTTC. This codes for CASSYWTDSSYNEQFF.

There are a few counts of this clone. The V and J genes are TRBV11-3 and TRBJ2-3; D is perhaps TRBD2 (5 bases). The CDR3 extends over 15 amino acids. Germline V gene data show CDR1 as SGHNT and CDR2 as YENEEA. The V end was cut by 5 bases, the J end by 0 bases, with 12 bases between. This CDR3 is CASSPRRGSTDTQYF. The CDR3 DNA follows: TGTGCCAGCAGCCCCAGGCGCGGGAGCACAGATACGCAGTATTTT.

The J gene is TRBJ1-5, the V gene TRBV7-3; no reliable D call. The germline V gene encodes CDR1 SGHTA and CDR2 FQGTGA. The CDR3 extends over 13 amino acids. Between the trimmed V and J ends, which lost 2 bases and 7 bases, there was a span of 9 bases. CDR3 residues: CASSLVDGQPQHF. The CDR3 nucleotides read TGTGCCAGCAGCTTAGTGGACGGACAGCCCCAGCATTTT.